This T cell receptor (beta chain) was sequenced for a study of T cells after yellow fever vaccination. Study-level information: In the case of low-cell-number fractions, SMART-Seq v4 Ultra Low Input was used for preparation.

From the 5' RACE reads, TCRdb called clonotypes with MiXCR, one entry per CDR3 protein. There are some 350,000 distinct CDR3 sequences in the sample; approximately 4% occur only once, and 20% to 25% lies in the top ten. The table lists this clonotype with a count of one. The CDR3 consists of 14 residues. From germline, CDR1 is DFQATT and CDR2 SNEGSKA (reference sequence). Between the trimmed V and J ends, which lost 1 base and 5 bases, there was a span of 12 bases. The genes are TRBV20-1 and TRBJ2-1; TRBD1 might be the D (6 bases). This sequence originates from a man aged 18 to 30 who received the YFV17D yellow fever vaccine. Material: PBMCs, obtained 5 days after the yellow fever booster vaccination. CDR3 region: CSARGVDSNNEQFF. In DNA, the CDR3 is TGCAGTGCTAGAGGGGTGGACAGCAACAATGAGCAGTTCTTC.